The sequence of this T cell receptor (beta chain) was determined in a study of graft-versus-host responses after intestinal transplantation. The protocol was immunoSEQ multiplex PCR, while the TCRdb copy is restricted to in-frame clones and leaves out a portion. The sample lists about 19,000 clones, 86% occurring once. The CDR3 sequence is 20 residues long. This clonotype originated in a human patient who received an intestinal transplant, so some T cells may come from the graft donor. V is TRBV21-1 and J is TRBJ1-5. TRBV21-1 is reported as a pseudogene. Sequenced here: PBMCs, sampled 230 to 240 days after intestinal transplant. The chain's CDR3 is CASSKGIPWVFAGRGQPQHF. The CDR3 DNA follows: TGTGCCAGCAGCAAAGGAATCCCCTGGGTTTTCGCGGGTAGGGGTCAGCCCCAGCATTTT.